This is a list of T cell receptor beta chains from one sample in a study of spatial heterogeneity in lung cancer. One entry per CDR3 protein, called by TCRdb with MiXCR from the 5' RACE reads. This sample has roughly 50,000 distinct CDR3 sequences, with roughly 7.2% found just once. The specimen was PBMCs, collected at surgery. These receptors were obtained from a female donor with early-stage non-small cell lung cancer. The CDR3 runs from the conserved cysteine through the conserved F or W. The order of the fields is clone size, V gene, J gene, D gene, CDR3 DNA, CDR3 protein. A D gene is named only where the DNA matches it firmly. Size is omitted from some rows. Given values are once, few, many or a class for expanded clones.

few	TRBV6-9	TRBJ2-5	TRBD2	TGTGCCAGCAGGAGGAGACTAGCGGGAAAAATCCAAGAGACCCAGTACTTC	CASRRRLAGKIQETQYF
few	TRBV7-2	TRBJ2-5	-	TGTGCCAGCAGCTTAGATTCGGGGGTCGAGACCCAGTACTTC	CASSLDSGVETQYF
-	TRBV30	TRBJ1-1	-	TGTGCCTGGAGTTTGGGGGGCTCCCCTGAAGCTTTCTTT	CAWSLGGSPEAFF
many	TRBV6-5	TRBJ1-5	-	TGTGCCAGCAACACCGAAGGGCAGCCCCAGCATTTT	CASNTEGQPQHF
few	TRBV7-2	TRBJ2-5	TRBD2	TGTGCCAGCAGCTTAGCGGCTAGCGGGGGCCAACAGGGGACCCAGTACTTC	CASSLAASGGQQGTQYF
few	TRBV6-2/TRBV6-3	TRBJ2-5	-	TGTGCCAGCAGCCCGTTAAGGTTAAAGACCCAGTACTTC	CASSPLRLKTQYF
many	TRBV3-1	TRBJ2-1	-	TGTGCCAGCAGGAGGGGGGTGGGCAATGAGCAGTTCTTC	CASRRGVGNEQFF
many	TRBV4-3	TRBJ2-1	TRBD2	TGCGCCAGCAGCCAGGGGAGGGTTGTCAATGAGCAGTTCTTC	CASSQGRVVNEQFF
few	TRBV7-2	TRBJ2-1	TRBD2	TGTGCCAGCAGCCCGAAGGCTAGCGGGGGGTTTAATGAGCAGTTCTTC	CASSPKASGGFNEQFF
few	TRBV19	TRBJ2-2	TRBD2	TGTGCCAGTAGTATACTAGCGGGGATCACCACCGGGGAGCTGTTTTTT	CASSILAGITTGELFF
few	TRBV7-2	TRBJ2-5	TRBD2	TGTGCCAGCAGCTTAGGGGGACTAGGGTTTAGCGGGACCCAGTACTTC	CASSLGGLGFSGTQYF
-	TRBV6-6	TRBJ2-1	-	TGTGCCAGCAGTTATGGGGGGAGCTCCTACAATGAGCAGTTCTTC	CASSYGGSSYNEQFF
-	TRBV7-8	TRBJ2-7	TRBD2	TGTGCCAGCAGCTTAGTGGCGGGGGACTACGAGCAGTACTTC	CASSLVAGDYEQYF
many	TRBV7-2	TRBJ2-3	TRBD2	TGTGCCAGCAGCTTAGTCCCAAGTATTTCCACTAGCGGGGGCACAGATACGCAGTATTTT	CASSLVPSISTSGGTDTQYF
few	TRBV7-2	TRBJ1-2	TRBD1	TGTGCCAGCAGCTTACGTACAGGGGGCCTAGCTAACTATGGCTACACCTTC	CASSLRTGGLANYGYTF
few	TRBV25-1	TRBJ2-2	-	TGTGCCAGCAGTGAAGTTAGGGCCGGGGAGCTGTTTTTT	CASSEVRAGELFF
few	TRBV18	TRBJ2-7	TRBD1	TGTGCCAGCTCGCGTCGAGACAGGGTGAACTCTCACGAGCAGTACTTC	CASSRRDRVNSHEQYF
many	TRBV4-3	TRBJ1-2	TRBD1	TGCGCCAGCAGCCAGGCCATAGGGGGACAGAACTATGGCTACACCTTC	CASSQAIGGQNYGYTF
-	TRBV19	TRBJ2-3	-	TGTGCCAGTAGTATTTCGGCCGGTGGAAGTTTCCCAGATACGCAGTATTTT	CASSISAGGSFPDTQYF
-	TRBV5-6	TRBJ2-3	TRBD2	TGTGCCAGCAGCTTGGAACTAGCGGGGGGCCGAGACACAGATACGCAGTATTTT	CASSLELAGGRDTDTQYF
many	TRBV5-6	TRBJ2-1	-	TGTGCCAGCAGCTTGGGGGCAAGGGGGAGGAGTGAGCAGTTCTTC	CASSLGARGRSEQFF
many	TRBV7-2	TRBJ1-3	-	TGTGCCAGCAGCTTATTCCCCGGAGGCTCTGGAAACACCATATATTTT	CASSLFPGGSGNTIYF
few	TRBV30	TRBJ1-4	-	TGTGCCTGGAGTGTGGGGAGAAGGAATGAAAAACTGTTTTTT	CAWSVGRRNEKLFF
-	TRBV7-9	TRBJ2-7	-	TGTGCCAGCAGTGGGACAACTGGTCCCTACGAGCAGTACTTC	CASSGTTGPYEQYF
few	TRBV12-3/TRBV12-4	TRBJ1-6	TRBD1	TGTGCCAGCAGTGGCACAGGGGGTAATAATTCACCCCTCCACTTT	CASSGTGGNNSPLHF
-	TRBV7-2	TRBJ2-7	-	TGTGCCAGCAGCTTCGCATCGACACCCGGCGTACCATACGAGCAGTACTTC	CASSFASTPGVPYEQYF
-	TRBV5-6	TRBJ1-5	TRBD1	TGTGCCAGCAGCTTGGGAGGACAGGGAGGCAATCAGCCCCAGCATTTT	CASSLGGQGGNQPQHF
-	TRBV7-2	TRBJ1-1	-	TGTGCCAGCAGCTTAGAGAAAAACACTGAAGCTTTCTTT	CASSLEKNTEAFF
few	TRBV7-2	TRBJ2-2	-	TGTGCCAGCGCCCGGGATAGTCCGAACACCGGGGAGCTGTTTTTT	CASARDSPNTGELFF
-	TRBV29-1	TRBJ2-5	TRBD1	TGCAGCGTTGAAACAGGGGGAGAGACCCAGTACTTC	CSVETGGETQYF
few	TRBV5-5	TRBJ1-2	-	TGTGCCAGCAGCCAATCAGCCAGGGAGTCCCTTTATGGCTACACCTTC	CASSQSARESLYGYTF
few	TRBV7-9	TRBJ2-5	TRBD1	TGTGCCGCCCCAGGGGGACCTAACCAAGAGACCCAGTACTTC	CAAPGGPNQETQYF
-	TRBV2	TRBJ2-1	-	TGTGCCAGCAGTGACAGGGCATACAATGAGCAGTTCTTC	CASSDRAYNEQFF
few	TRBV7-9	TRBJ1-4	TRBD1	TGTGCCAGCAGTTCTCGGACAGGGCCGGATGAAAAACTGTTTTTT	CASSSRTGPDEKLFF
many	TRBV6-2/TRBV6-3	TRBJ2-2	TRBD1	TGTGCCAGCAGTAGACAGGGGGACCGCACCGGGGAGCTGTTTTTT	CASSRQGDRTGELFF
many	TRBV5-5	TRBJ2-6	-	TGTGCCAGCAGCTTGGAGGGGGTTTGGTCTGGGGCCAACGTCCTGACTTTC	CASSLEGVWSGANVLTF
many	TRBV29-1	TRBJ1-1	TRBD1	TGCAGCGTTGACGGTGTTGACAGGGGGAACACTGAAGCTTTCTTT	CSVDGVDRGNTEAFF
many	TRBV7-3	TRBJ2-5	-	TGTGCCAGCAGCTCAACAGGGTCCGGAGAGACCCAGTACTTC	CASSSTGSGETQYF
few	TRBV20-1	TRBJ1-2	-	TGCAGTGCCCGTCCTTTGGACAGCCCCTATGGCTACACCTTC	CSARPLDSPYGYTF
few	TRBV19	TRBJ1-3	-	TGTGCCAGTAGTGTGCAGGGGATCTCTTCTGGAAACACCATATATTTT	CASSVQGISSGNTIYF
many	TRBV5-1	TRBJ2-2	TRBD2	TGCGCCAGCAACCCCCGGGGGGGGAACGGGGAGCTGTTTTTT	CASNPRGGNGELFF
few	TRBV20-1	TRBJ2-7	-	TGCAGTGCTAGAGGGCCTCTTCCCCCCTACGAGCAGTACTTC	CSARGPLPPYEQYF
many	TRBV5-1	TRBJ1-1	-	TGCGCCAGCAGCTTGAAATCCGGGGCGAACACTGAAGCTTTCTTT	CASSLKSGANTEAFF
few	TRBV4-3	TRBJ1-2	-	TGCGCCAGCAGCCAACAAACTAAAACCGGATTCTATGGCTACACCTTC	CASSQQTKTGFYGYTF
-	TRBV4-2	TRBJ2-3	-	TGTGCCAGCAGCCCAACGACCCTCCGGGGCGATACGCAGTATTTT	CASSPTTLRGDTQYF
many	TRBV6-1	TRBJ1-1	TRBD1	TGTGCCACCCACAGGGGGGTGAACACTGAAGCTTTCTTT	CATHRGVNTEAFF
few	TRBV2	TRBJ2-3	TRBD1	TGTGCCAGCTACGGACAGGGCCCAGATACGCAGTATTTT	CASYGQGPDTQYF
few	TRBV27	TRBJ2-3	TRBD1	TGTGCCAGCAGTTCGCTCGGGACAGGGGATAGGTATACGCAGTATTTT	CASSSLGTGDRYTQYF
few	TRBV6-5	TRBJ2-3	TRBD2	TGTGCCAGCAGTTGGGGACTAGCGGGAATCACAGATACGCAGTATTTT	CASSWGLAGITDTQYF
-	TRBV20-1	TRBJ2-3	TRBD2	TGCAATAGCGGGGGGGGAGATACGCAGTATTTT	CNSGGGDTQYF
-	TRBV9	TRBJ2-2	TRBD1	TGTGCCAGCAGCGTTCCCGACAGGGGACTCACCGGGGAGCTGTTTTTT	CASSVPDRGLTGELFF
-	TRBV11-2	TRBJ2-7	TRBD1	TGTGCCAGCAGCCCCGGGACAGGGGCGTACGAGCAGTACTTC	CASSPGTGAYEQYF
-	TRBV7-2	TRBJ2-3	-	TGTGCCAGCAGCGGCGGGGGCGTCCGGAATACGCAGTATTTT	CASSGGGVRNTQYF
-	TRBV15	TRBJ2-7	-	TGTGCCACCAGCAGAGATCCGGGGGAAGCATCCTACGAGCAGTACTTC	CATSRDPGEASYEQYF
many	TRBV29-1	TRBJ2-2	-	TGCAGCGTTGGGCGGGGTTCTGGCGGGGAGCTGTTTTTT	CSVGRGSGGELFF
-	TRBV12-3/TRBV12-4	TRBJ2-5	-	TGTGCCAGCAGCCTACCAAGGACTAGGGGGCAAGAGACCCAGTACTTC	CASSLPRTRGQETQYF
few	TRBV19	TRBJ1-5	-	TGTGCCAGTAGGGATTATAGCAATCAGCCCCAGCATTTT	CASRDYSNQPQHF
many	TRBV20-1	TRBJ2-5	-	TGCAGTGCTGGACTGAACCAAGAGACCCAGTACTTC	CSAGLNQETQYF
-	TRBV20-1	TRBJ2-2	-	TGCAGTGCTACATCTTACTTTAACATGCGGGACAAGAGTCCAAACACCGGGGAGCTGTTTTTT	CSATSYFNMRDKSPNTGELFF